This is a list of T cell receptor beta chains from one sample in a study of human T cells and chemical hapten exposure. MiXCR, run by TCRdb on the RACE reads, gives a single entry per CDR3 protein. The sample includes about 200,000 distinct CDR3 sequences, around a quarter seen only once; the top ten take roughly 2.3%. This sample comprised whole blood, obtained in connection with sensitization to the hapten diphenylcyclopropenone (DPC). All receptors come from a woman between 35 and 50 years old with alopecia areata. Some clones in this sample may be carry-over from other donors' samples. Both conserved end residues are part of each CDR3. The D gene is left open where the match is weak. Expanded clones are given a class, and other clones once, few, many or no size at all.

NA,TRBJ2-7,14,TRBV20-1,NA,TGCAGTGCCCGCCCGGGGGAGCGGCCCTACGAGCAGTACTTC,CSARPGERPYEQYF
NA,TRBJ2-7,16,TRBV29-1,TRBD2,TGCAGCGTTGCGGGACTAGCGGGGCCAAGCTCCTACGAGCAGTACTTC,CSVAGLAGPSSYEQYF
NA,TRBJ2-3,15,TRBV28,NA,TGTGCCAGCAGTTACGCAGGGCCTAGCACAGATACGCAGTATTTT,CASSYAGPSTDTQYF
NA,TRBJ2-2,13,TRBV6-2/TRBV6-3,NA,TGTGCCAGCAAGGACGAGAACACCGGGGAGCTGTTTTTT,CASKDENTGELFF
NA,TRBJ1-6,14,TRBV29-1,TRBD1,TGCAGCATAAAAGACAGGGACTATAATTCACCCCTCCACTTT,CSIKDRDYNSPLHF
NA,TRBJ2-7,12,TRBV29-1,NA,TGCAGCGTTGAATTGTCCCCATTGGAGCAGTACTTC,CSVELSPLEQYF
NA,TRBJ2-1,12,TRBV20-1,TRBD1,TGCAGTGATCAGGGGGCCTACAATGAGCAGTTCTTC,CSDQGAYNEQFF
NA,TRBJ2-7,14,TRBV10-3,TRBD1,TGTGCCATCAGTGTCCGGGACAGGGGAAGCGAGCAGTACTTC,CAISVRDRGSEQYF
few,TRBJ2-7,15,TRBV20-1,TRBD1,TGCAGTGCTAGAGATGGGGACAGGGGTCCAGTGGAGCAGTACTTC,CSARDGDRGPVEQYF
few,TRBJ2-2,15,TRBV6-2/TRBV6-3,TRBD2,TGTGCCAGCAGTCGAGTAGCGGGTTACACCGGGGAGCTGTTTTTT,CASSRVAGYTGELFF
NA,TRBJ2-3,16,TRBV6-2/TRBV6-3,TRBD2,TGTGCCAGCAGTTACCCCCAGCGGGAGTCTCTGGATACGCAGTATTTT,CASSYPQRESLDTQYF
NA,TRBJ1-1,14,TRBV6-5,TRBD1,TGTGCCAGCAGCCCGGGACAGGGAGCATATAGGGCTTTCTTT,CASSPGQGAYRAFF
many,TRBJ2-3,16,TRBV7-9,TRBD2,TGTGCCAGCAGCCCCTGGGGCGGGAGGAGAACAGATACGCAGTATTTT,CASSPWGGRRTDTQYF
NA,TRBJ2-1,13,TRBV7-2,NA,TGTGCCAGCGTCACACAGGGCAGCAATGAGCAGTTCTTC,CASVTQGSNEQFF
NA,TRBJ1-5,16,TRBV6-1,NA,TGTGCCAGCAGTCCCCACCCGAAACTACTCAATCAGCCCCAGCATTTT,CASSPHPKLLNQPQHF
NA,TRBJ1-6,15,TRBV7-6,TRBD1,TGTGCCAGCAGCTTAGGGACAGGGAATAATTCACCCCTCCACTTT,CASSLGTGNNSPLHF
NA,TRBJ2-1,15,TRBV5-1,NA,TGCGCCAGCAGCTGGGCGGGCCCCACGTACGATGAGCAGTTCTTC,CASSWAGPTYDEQFF
NA,TRBJ1-2,13,TRBV19,NA,TGTGCCAGTAGTGCGAGACAGATTGGTGGCTACACCTTC,CASSARQIGGYTF
few,TRBJ2-1,20,TRBV21-1,NA,TGTGCCAGCAGCAAAGCGGGGGACTTGAATCTTCCCAGCTCCTACAATGAGCAGTTCTTC,CASSKAGDLNLPSSYNEQFF
NA,TRBJ1-2,12,TRBV20-1,NA,TGCAGTGCTCTGGGGGGCCACTATGGCTACACCTTC,CSALGGHYGYTF
few,TRBJ2-1,14,TRBV7-9,NA,TGTGCCAGCAGTATAACCTCCTCCTACAATGAGCAGTTCTTC,CASSITSSYNEQFF
few,TRBJ2-7,13,TRBV12-3/TRBV12-4,NA,TGTGCCAGCAGTTTAGGTGCCTCCTACGAGCAGTACTTC,CASSLGASYEQYF
few,TRBJ2-7,13,TRBV28,NA,TGTGCCAGCAGACCGGGGCTCGGGTACGAGCAGTACTTC,CASRPGLGYEQYF
NA,TRBJ2-1,16,TRBV6-2/TRBV6-3,TRBD2,TGTGCCAGCACGAAATCAAGCGGGAGGCGCTACAATGAGCAGTTCTTC,CASTKSSGRRYNEQFF
NA,TRBJ2-3,13,TRBV29-1,NA,TGCAGCGTTGAAGGGCATGGTGGAGATACGCAGTATTTT,CSVEGHGGDTQYF
few,TRBJ2-7,16,TRBV3-1,TRBD2,TGTGCCAGCAGCCACGGACTAGCGGGAGTGGCCTACGAGCAGTACTTC,CASSHGLAGVAYEQYF
NA,TRBJ2-5,14,TRBV5-5,TRBD2,TGTGCCAGCAGCGTACCTAGCGGGATGGAGACCCAGTACTTC,CASSVPSGMETQYF
NA,TRBJ1-4,13,TRBV20-1,NA,TGCAGTGCTCTGGACGGGCGGGATGAAAAACTGTTTTTT,CSALDGRDEKLFF
NA,TRBJ1-2,15,TRBV5-1,NA,TGCGCCAGCAGCTCCCCGGCGGCGGAACCCTATGGCTACACCTTC,CASSSPAAEPYGYTF
NA,TRBJ2-5,13,TRBV28,NA,TGTGCCAGCAGTTACCGGGAGAAGGAGACCCAGTACTTC,CASSYREKETQYF
NA,TRBJ1-5,15,TRBV9,NA,TGTGCCAGCAGCCGTTCCCCGCAGGGGTATCAGCCCCAGCATTTT,CASSRSPQGYQPQHF
NA,TRBJ2-7,12,TRBV28,NA,TGTGCCAGCAGTCCCACCCGCTTCGAGCAGTACTTC,CASSPTRFEQYF
NA,TRBJ1-3,18,TRBV20-1,TRBD1,TGCAGTGCTAGAGGCCCGAGGACAGGGGGCAAGACTGGAAACACCATATATTTT,CSARGPRTGGKTGNTIYF